This T cell receptor (beta chain) was observed in a study of T cell repertoires in cytomegalovirus infection. About the research overall: Carrying CMV and the relevant HLA type showed in public TCR beta signatures. Findings and caveats of the study: Clonotype analysis showed dominance of the ex vivo response by HLA-C-restricted CMV-specific TCR beta clonotypes. Using cumulative public TCR beta family frequency, the authors identified those who carried CMV together with the relevant HLA.

TCRdb re-analysed the reads in MiXCR, keeping a single row per CDR3 protein. The sample has 200,000 to 300,000 distinct CDR3 sequences, over 8% seen once. This clonotype was seen ten or more times. Its antigen is undetermined. The germline CDR1 and CDR2 sequences are SGHTA and FQGNSA. CDR3 length equals 16 residues. V trimming: 3 bases; J trimming: 1 base; junction bases outside the gene matches: 8. V and J are TRBV7-2 and TRBJ1-1; 7 bases fit TRBD1. This TCR was recovered from a human donor in good health (CMV status not recorded). Some clones in this sample may be carry-over from other donors' samples. Input material: PBMCs. This chain's CDR3 is CASSFTGVGGNTEAFF. Written as DNA, the CDR3 is TGTGCCAGCAGCTTTACAGGGGTGGGGGGGAACACTGAAGCTTTCTTT.